These 19 T cell receptor beta chains originate from one sample sequenced in a study of T cell responses to AZD1222 COVID-19 vaccine. TCRdb's table, derived via immunoSEQ multiplex PCR, lists solely in-frame clones and lacks some. The sample has 180,000 or so clones, 92% seen once; the top ten hold roughly 1.4%. Sequences were derived from peripheral blood, sampled 28 days after the second AZD1222 dose. The receptors were sampled from an adult who received the AZD1222 COVID-19 vaccine.

This clone turned up a few times. The chain couples TRBV19 to TRBJ2-1; D is perhaps TRBD2 (6 bases). This CDR3 region has 12 residues. Between the trimmed V and J ends, which lost 5 bases and 6 bases, there was a span of 8 bases. The germline V gene encodes CDR1 LNHDA and CDR2 SQIVND (reference sequence). CDR3 bases: TGTGCCAGTAGTTTTAGCGGCAATGAGCAGTTCTTC. Amino acids: CASSFSGNEQFF.

This chain links TRBV29-1 with TRBJ1-1, with D uncertain. CDR1 is SQVTM and CDR2 is ANQGSEA in the germline V gene. V was trimmed by 4 bases and J by 3 bases, leaving 18 bases between them. This CDR3 has 15 residues. The CDR3 region has the DNA TGCAGCGTTGGGTCGTCGGGGTTGTTCGACACTGAAGCTTTCTTT. Encoded protein: CSVGSSGLFDTEAFF. Drawing the rest from reference TRBV29-1 and TRBJ1-1, the complete variable domain is SAVISQKPSRDICQRGTSLTIQCQVDSQVTMMFWYRQQPGQSLTLIATANQGSEATYESGFVIDKFPISRPNLTFSTLTVSNMSPEDSSIYLCSVGSSGLFDTEAFFGQGTRLTVV.

This clone was detected only once. The rearrangement joins TRBV5-1 to TRBJ2-7; D remains ambiguous. V was clipped by 3 bases and J by 1 base, with 8 bases between them. Germline CDR1 is SGHRS and CDR2 is YFSETQ. The CDR3 length is 13 residues. The chain's CDR3 is CASSSGPSYEQYF. The DNA of the CDR3 is TGCGCCAGCAGCTCCGGGCCTTCCTACGAGCAGTACTTC.

This clone has only one observation. The V gene is TRBV9, the J gene TRBJ2-7; the D gene could be TRBD1 or TRBD2 (7 bases each). V shed 3 bases and J shed 3 bases, with 16 bases lying between them. The CDR3 covers 15 residues. Germline values: CDR1 SGDLS, CDR2 YYNGEE. This CDR3 is CASSASGRGGYEQYF. In nucleotides, the CDR3 is TGTGCCAGCAGCGCCTCCGGCAGGGGGGGCTACGAGCAGTACTTC.

The gene calls are TRBV28 and TRBJ1-1, with a tentative D call TRBD1 (6 bases). The CDR3 consists of 15 residues. Trimming removed 7 bases from V and 0 bases from J, with 15 bases in between. The germline CDR1 and CDR2 sequences are MDHEN and SYDVKM. The CDR3: CASTREGGLNTEAFF. In DNA form, the CDR3 reads TGTGCCAGCACCCGAGAGGGGGGGCTGAACACTGAAGCTTTCTTT.

The chain has TRBV7-8 and TRBJ2-4; D may be TRBD1 (5 bases). CDR1 is SGHVS and CDR2 is FQNEAQ in the germline V gene. V dropped 4 bases and J dropped 13 bases, with 11 bases sitting between them. This CDR3 region has 11 residues. This CDR3 is CASSSQGPQYF. For the CDR3, the DNA is TGTGCCAGCAGCTCTCAGGGCCCCCAGTACTTC.

This clone is a singleton in its sample. The J gene is TRBJ1-6, the V gene TRBV4-2; possibly TRBD1 for D (5 bases). Trimming took 0 bases from V and 9 from J, leaving 15 bases between them. This CDR3 is built from 16 residues. Germline CDR1 reads LGHNA; CDR2 reads YNFKEQ. The CDR3 loop reads CASSQEEIIRGSPLHF. The CDR3 nucleotides are TGTGCCAGCAGCCAAGAGGAAATTATAAGGGGTTCACCCCTCCACTTT.

CDR3 nucleotide sequence: TGTGCCAGCAGCTTAGACTCGGGATATGAAAAACTGTTTTTT. Residues: CASSLDSGYEKLFF. The chain links TRBV7-9 to TRBJ1-4, with D unclear. The germline V gene encodes CDR1 SEHNR and CDR2 FQNEAQ (reference sequence). This CDR3 contains 14 residues. V shed 1 base and J shed 6 bases, with 9 bases lying between them.

This rearrangement joins TRBV13 to TRBJ2-1; unclear D gene. Germline-derived CDR1 and CDR2 are PRHDT and FYEKMQ (reference sequence). The CDR3 loop spans 13 amino acids. The ends were cut back, 4 bases at V and 3 bases at J, with 7 bases in the middle. The CDR3 DNA reads as TGTGCCAGCAGCTCCCCTAACTACAATGAGCAGTTCTTC. It is translated as CASSSPNYNEQFF. Full variable domain (remainder filled in from reference TRBV13 and TRBJ2-1): AAGVIQSPRHLIKEKRETATLKCYPIPRHDTVYWYQQGPGQDPQFLISFYEKMQSDKGSIPDRFSAQQFSDYHSELNMSSLELGDSALYFCASSSPNYNEQFFGPGTRLTVL.

This chain uses TRBV12-5 with TRBJ1-6; D remains ambiguous. Deletions cut 7 bases from V and 8 bases from J, with 12 bases between. The CDR3 spans 13 residues. The germline V gene encodes CDR1 LGHNT and CDR2 FRNRAP. CDR3 sequence: CASADGLYSPLHF. CDR3 DNA sequence: TGTGCTAGTGCCGACGGGCTCTATTCACCCCTCCACTTT.

The V call is TRBV29-1, the J call TRBJ1-2; unclear D gene. Trimming left V 0 bases short and J 8 bases short, with 16 bases between. The CDR3 length is 14 residues. Germline V gives CDR1 SQVTM, CDR2 ANQGSEA. Here the CDR3 reads CSVEDAEGTGGYTF. The CDR3 DNA follows: TGCAGCGTTGAAGATGCGGAGGGTACGGGAGGCTACACCTTC.

The rearrangement links TRBV30 to TRBJ1-4, with no clear D. CDR3 length: 10 amino acids. Deletions cut 4 bases from V and 4 bases from J, with 1 base between. Germline values: CDR1 GTSNPN, CDR2 SVGIG (reference sequence). The CDR3: CAWNNEKLFF. The CDR3, as DNA: TGTGCCTGGAATAATGAAAAACTGTTTTTT. The whole variable domain, filled in from reference TRBV30 and TRBJ1-4, reads SQTIHQWPATLVQPVGSPLSLECTVEGTSNPNLYWYRQAAGRGLQLLFYSVGIGQISSEVPQNLSASRPQDRQFILSSKKLLLSDSGFYLCAWNNEKLFFGSGTQLSVL.

The gene calls are TRBV6-5 and TRBJ2-5; D is unresolved. Germline V CDR1 and CDR2: MNHEY, SVGAGI. CDR3 size: 13 residues. Between the trimmed V and J ends, which lost 6 bases and 0 bases, there was a span of 8 bases. CDR3 sequence reads: CASRVGYQETQYF. CDR3 coding DNA: TGTGCCAGCAGGGTGGGGTACCAAGAGACCCAGTACTTC.

This clone came up once. The chain combines TRBV19 with TRBJ2-2; 7 positions agree with TRBD1. Germline trimming cut 3 bases from V and 5 bases from J; bases unmatched to any gene: 9. Germline V gene data show CDR1 as LNHDA and CDR2 as SQIVND (reference sequence). The CDR3 consists of 16 residues. The CDR3 nucleotides are TGTGCCAGTAGTATCGGGAAGGGGGCTCGGACCGGGGAGCTGTTTTTT. Protein product: CASSIGKGARTGELFF.

The chain employs TRBV7-2 and TRBJ1-1; D not certain. CDR1 and CDR2 from the germline V gene are SGHTA and FQGNSA. V was clipped by 1 base and J by 4 bases, with 7 bases between them. The length of the CDR3 is 13 residues. CDR3 sequence (DNA): TGTGCCAGCAGCTTAGAGGTTGGCACTGAAGCTTTCTTT. As protein: CASSLEVGTEAFF.

This chain uses TRBV9 with TRBJ2-2; TRBD1 matches 9 bases. This CDR3 comprises 18 residues. J gave up 4 bases and V 4 bases, and 14 bases lay outside the gene matches. The germline V gene has CDR1 SGDLS and CDR2 YYNGEE. The CDR3 protein is CASSSQGTGTGITGELFF. CDR3 coding DNA: TGTGCCAGCAGCTCTCAAGGGACCGGGACAGGGATCACCGGGGAGCTGTTTTTT.

This chain links TRBV5-5 with TRBJ1-1; D is unclear. The length of the CDR3 is 11 residues. V dropped 4 bases and J dropped 2 bases, with 3 bases sitting between them. Germline CDR1 SGHKS, CDR2 YYEKEE (reference sequence). The chain's CDR3 is CASSLNTEAFF. CDR3 nucleotides: TGTGCCAGCAGCCTCAACACTGAAGCTTTCTTT.

This chain links TRBV6-2 or TRBV6-3 with TRBJ2-1; D possibly uses TRBD1 or TRBD2 (5 bases each). CDR1 is MNHEY and CDR2 is SVGEGT in the germline V gene. Trimming pared 2 bases from V and 12 bases from J, leaving 11 bases between. The CDR3 length is 12 residues. The CDR3 nucleotides are TGTGCCAGCAGTTACCCTGGGGGTTCGCAGTTCTTC. Its translation: CASSYPGGSQFF.

The CDR3 sequence is CASSQVVGGAGYGYTF. CDR3 nucleotide sequence: TGTGCCAGCAGCCAAGTGGTCGGGGGCGCTGGCTATGGCTACACCTTC. The rearrangement joins TRBV3-1 (or the pseudogene TRBV3-2) to TRBJ1-2, with D maybe TRBD1 (6 bases). Trimming stripped 1 base from V and 4 bases from J, with 16 bases between. The germline CDR1 and CDR2 sequences are LGHDT and YNNKEL (reference sequence). The CDR3 runs 16 residues.